The rows below give T cell receptor beta chains drawn from one sample of a study of neoadjuvant anti-PD-1 for oral cavity cancer. The data were produced by immunoSEQ multiplex PCR, yet TCRdb's version contains in-frame clones alone and is incomplete. The sample includes some 15,000 clones, over 55% seen only once; the top ten take about 3.1%. Specimen: PBMCs, collected before nivolumab (anti-PD-1) treatment. These TCRs come from a person between 40 and 79 years old with oral cavity squamous cell carcinoma. The CDR3 runs from the conserved cysteine through the conserved F or W. Each record gives: J gene, D gene, V gene, clone size, CDR3 DNA, CDR3 protein. The D gene is left open where the match is weak. Expanded clones get a size class; other rows say once, few or many, or leave the size out.

J gene: TRBJ2-7; D gene: TRBD2; V gene: TRBV4-1; clone size: .; CDR3 DNA: TGCGCCAGCAGCCACAATCTAGCGGCCCTGGAGCAGTACTTC; CDR3 protein: CASSHNLAALEQYF
J gene: TRBJ1-3; D gene: TRBD1; V gene: TRBV11-2; clone size: .; CDR3 DNA: TGTGCCAGCAGCTCTCAGGGGGCTCCAGGAAACACCATATATTTT; CDR3 protein: CASSSQGAPGNTIYF
J gene: TRBJ1-4; D gene: TRBD1; V gene: TRBV27; clone size: .; CDR3 DNA: TGTGCCAGCAGTCCTGGGACAGGGAGGTACGCAACTAATGAAAAACTGTTTTTT; CDR3 protein: CASSPGTGRYATNEKLFF
J gene: TRBJ1-2; D gene: .; V gene: TRBV9; clone size: .; CDR3 DNA: TGTGCCAGCAGCGTAGGTGGCTATGGCTACACCTTC; CDR3 protein: CASSVGGYGYTF
J gene: TRBJ1-1; D gene: TRBD1; V gene: TRBV20-1; clone size: .; CDR3 DNA: TGCAGTGCTAGAGATCTCAGGGGGACCTTT; CDR3 protein: CSARDLRGTF
J gene: TRBJ1-5; D gene: .; V gene: TRBV2; clone size: .; CDR3 DNA: TGTGCCAGCAGTGATTGGGGGGGGGATCAGCCCCAGCATTTT; CDR3 protein: CASSDWGGDQPQHF
J gene: TRBJ1-1; D gene: .; V gene: TRBV7-3; clone size: .; CDR3 DNA: TGTGCCAGCAGCCACGCAGCGAGAGGGGACACTGAAGCTTTCTTT; CDR3 protein: CASSHAARGDTEAFF
J gene: TRBJ2-3; D gene: TRBD2; V gene: TRBV6-1; clone size: once; CDR3 DNA: TGTGCCAGCACACTAGCGGGAGGGGCAGATACGCAGTATTTT; CDR3 protein: CASTLAGGADTQYF
J gene: TRBJ1-5; D gene: .; V gene: TRBV30; clone size: .; CDR3 DNA: TGTGCCTGGAGTGTTTTCGAGAGTCAGCCCCAGCATTTT; CDR3 protein: CAWSVFESQPQHF
J gene: TRBJ1-1; D gene: .; V gene: TRBV5-6; clone size: once; CDR3 DNA: TGTGCCAGCAGCGGCCCGGGAGGGGGTAGTGAAGCTTTCTTT; CDR3 protein: CASSGPGGGSEAFF
J gene: TRBJ2-7; D gene: .; V gene: TRBV11-2; clone size: .; CDR3 DNA: TGTGCCAGCAGGACGTTAGGTCCCCACGAGCAGTACTTC; CDR3 protein: CASRTLGPHEQYF
J gene: TRBJ2-1; D gene: TRBD1; V gene: TRBV29-1; clone size: .; CDR3 DNA: TGCAGCGTTGACGAGATCATGACAGGGGAACGGCAGTTCTTC; CDR3 protein: CSVDEIMTGERQFF
J gene: TRBJ2-7; D gene: .; V gene: TRBV9; clone size: .; CDR3 DNA: TGTGCCAGCAGCGTAGAATTTAACAGCGAGCAGTACTTC; CDR3 protein: CASSVEFNSEQYF
J gene: TRBJ2-7; D gene: .; V gene: TRBV6-1; clone size: few; CDR3 DNA: TGTGCCAGCACGGGACACCTCTACGAGCAGTACTTC; CDR3 protein: CASTGHLYEQYF
J gene: TRBJ1-5; D gene: .; V gene: TRBV2; clone size: .; CDR3 DNA: TGTGCCAGCAGTGAAAGAGGACAGACGCGTCAGCCCCAGCATTTT; CDR3 protein: CASSERGQTRQPQHF
J gene: TRBJ2-1; D gene: .; V gene: TRBV25-1; clone size: once; CDR3 DNA: TGTGCCAGCAGTGATGCTGGACTATACAATGAGCAGTTCTTC; CDR3 protein: CASSDAGLYNEQFF
J gene: TRBJ1-3; D gene: .; V gene: TRBV5-1; clone size: .; CDR3 DNA: TGCGCCAGCAGCTTGGCCCCAGGGTCGGACTTCTCTGGAAACACCATATATTTT; CDR3 protein: CASSLAPGSDFSGNTIYF
J gene: TRBJ2-1; D gene: .; V gene: TRBV9; clone size: few; CDR3 DNA: TGTGCCAGCAGCGTAGCTTCCAGGGAAGGTAGTAATGAGCAGTTCTTC; CDR3 protein: CASSVASREGSNEQFF
J gene: TRBJ1-2; D gene: .; V gene: TRBV7-2; clone size: few; CDR3 DNA: TGTGCCAGCAGCTTATATGCTACGGGCTATGGCTACACCTTC; CDR3 protein: CASSLYATGYGYTF
J gene: TRBJ2-5; D gene: TRBD2; V gene: TRBV5-1; clone size: .; CDR3 DNA: TGCGCCAGCAGCTTGCGCCCTAGCGGGAGTATCGTTGATTCGGAGACCCAGTACTTC; CDR3 protein: CASSLRPSGSIVDSETQYF
J gene: TRBJ1-4; D gene: .; V gene: TRBV5-4; clone size: .; CDR3 DNA: TGTGCCAGCAGCTTGGGGGGTCGGACAGTAAGTGAAAAACTGTTTTTT; CDR3 protein: CASSLGGRTVSEKLFF
J gene: TRBJ2-7; D gene: TRBD1; V gene: TRBV19; clone size: .; CDR3 DNA: TGTGCCAGTAGTCCCGGGACAGGGAGGCACGAGCAGTACTTC; CDR3 protein: CASSPGTGRHEQYF
J gene: TRBJ1-6; D gene: TRBD1; V gene: TRBV9; clone size: .; CDR3 DNA: TGTGCCAGCAGCCTAGTGACAGGGAATTCACCCCTCCACTTT; CDR3 protein: CASSLVTGNSPLHF
J gene: TRBJ1-3; D gene: .; V gene: TRBV11-3; clone size: .; CDR3 DNA: TGTGCCAGCAGCTTAAGATCCGGGTTGGGAAACACCATATATTTT; CDR3 protein: CASSLRSGLGNTIYF
J gene: TRBJ2-4; D gene: .; V gene: TRBV7-8; clone size: .; CDR3 DNA: TGTGCCAGCAGCTTAGTCGGTATGGAGCAGACCCTAGCCAAAAACATTCAGTACTTC; CDR3 protein: CASSLVGMEQTLAKNIQYF
J gene: TRBJ2-1; D gene: .; V gene: TRBV27; clone size: .; CDR3 DNA: TGTGCCAGCAGTTTGACAGGACTTTCCTACAATGAGCAGTTCTTC; CDR3 protein: CASSLTGLSYNEQFF
J gene: TRBJ2-5; D gene: .; V gene: TRBV5-6; clone size: .; CDR3 DNA: TGTGCCAGCAGCCCGAAAGGCCAGCGAGGGGAGACCCAGTACTTC; CDR3 protein: CASSPKGQRGETQYF
J gene: TRBJ1-5; D gene: TRBD1; V gene: TRBV7-8; clone size: .; CDR3 DNA: TGTGCCAGCAGCTTAGTGGCGACAGGGTTCGTGCAGCCCCAGCATTTT; CDR3 protein: CASSLVATGFVQPQHF
J gene: TRBJ1-1; D gene: .; V gene: TRBV7-9; clone size: .; CDR3 DNA: TGTGCCAGCAGCAAGGGACGGCTGAACACTGAAGCTTTCTTT; CDR3 protein: CASSKGRLNTEAFF
J gene: TRBJ1-2; D gene: .; V gene: TRBV6-5; clone size: few; CDR3 DNA: TGTGCCAGCAGGATGGACTACTCGACGGTCTATGGCTACACCTTC; CDR3 protein: CASRMDYSTVYGYTF
J gene: TRBJ1-2; D gene: TRBD1; V gene: TRBV9; clone size: .; CDR3 DNA: TGTGCCAGCAGCTACGGACAGGGGAAGGGGCGTAACTATGGCTACACCTTC; CDR3 protein: CASSYGQGKGRNYGYTF
J gene: TRBJ1-2; D gene: TRBD1; V gene: TRBV15; clone size: .; CDR3 DNA: TGTGCCACCAGGGGACAGGGTGGTGGCTACACCTTC; CDR3 protein: CATRGQGGGYTF
J gene: TRBJ2-3; D gene: .; V gene: TRBV5-1; clone size: .; CDR3 DNA: TGCGCCAGCAGCCTTACACCATACACAGATACGCAGTATTTT; CDR3 protein: CASSLTPYTDTQYF
J gene: TRBJ2-5; D gene: TRBD2; V gene: TRBV2; clone size: .; CDR3 DNA: TGTGCCAGCAGTGCCAGCGGGAGATTAGAGACCCAGTACTTC; CDR3 protein: CASSASGRLETQYF
J gene: TRBJ2-1; D gene: .; V gene: TRBV5-4; clone size: .; CDR3 DNA: TGTGCCAGCAGCTTGGGACTGGGGGGGCCTGGTGAGCAGTTCTTC; CDR3 protein: CASSLGLGGPGEQFF
J gene: TRBJ2-1; D gene: TRBD2; V gene: TRBV27; clone size: .; CDR3 DNA: TGTGCCAGCAGTTTTATCGGACTAGCGAACAATGAGCAGTTCTTC; CDR3 protein: CASSFIGLANNEQFF
J gene: TRBJ2-7; D gene: .; V gene: TRBV6-1; clone size: once; CDR3 DNA: TGTGCCAGCAGTGAAGTCTACAGGAGAATCTCCTACGAGCAGTACTTC; CDR3 protein: CASSEVYRRISYEQYF
J gene: TRBJ2-2; D gene: TRBD2; V gene: TRBV5-4; clone size: .; CDR3 DNA: TGTGCCAGCAGCTTGCCTGCGGGAGCGGCCGGGGAGCTGTTTTTT; CDR3 protein: CASSLPAGAAGELFF
J gene: TRBJ1-1; D gene: .; V gene: TRBV2; clone size: .; CDR3 DNA: TGTGCCAGCAGAAGAATCACTGAAGCTTTCTTT; CDR3 protein: CASRRITEAFF
J gene: TRBJ1-1; D gene: .; V gene: TRBV5-1; clone size: .; CDR3 DNA: TGCGCCAGCAGCTACGGGCCCGTCACTGAAGCTTTCTTT; CDR3 protein: CASSYGPVTEAFF
J gene: TRBJ2-3; D gene: TRBD2; V gene: TRBV5-6; clone size: .; CDR3 DNA: TGTGCCAGCAGCTTGGTTGGCGGGAGCGAAACAGATACGCAGTATTTT; CDR3 protein: CASSLVGGSETDTQYF
J gene: TRBJ2-6; D gene: TRBD1; V gene: TRBV5-6; clone size: once; CDR3 DNA: TGTGCCAGCAGCCCAGGACAGGGCCGGCTTTCTGGGGCCAACGTCCTGACTTTC; CDR3 protein: CASSPGQGRLSGANVLTF
J gene: TRBJ1-5; D gene: TRBD1; V gene: TRBV5-1; clone size: .; CDR3 DNA: TGCGCCAGCAGCCCCGGACAGGGAGGGAACAATCAGCCCCAGCATTTT; CDR3 protein: CASSPGQGGNNQPQHF
J gene: TRBJ2-3; D gene: .; V gene: TRBV2; clone size: .; CDR3 DNA: TGTGCCAGCCTAGGGGGGGGGCCTAGCACAGATACGCAGTATTTT; CDR3 protein: CASLGGGPSTDTQYF
J gene: TRBJ1-2; D gene: TRBD1; V gene: TRBV7-3; clone size: .; CDR3 DNA: TGTGCCAGCAGCCGAGGACAGGGGCAGTATGGCTACACCTTC; CDR3 protein: CASSRGQGQYGYTF
J gene: TRBJ1-1; D gene: .; V gene: TRBV11-2; clone size: once; CDR3 DNA: TGTGCCAGCAGCTTAGGCCAGGGGAGCACTGAAGCTTTCTTT; CDR3 protein: CASSLGQGSTEAFF
J gene: TRBJ2-1; D gene: TRBD1; V gene: TRBV5-1; clone size: .; CDR3 DNA: TGCGCCAGCAGCTTATCACAGGGGGCTTCATACAATGAGCAGTTCTTC; CDR3 protein: CASSLSQGASYNEQFF
J gene: TRBJ2-7; D gene: .; V gene: TRBV5-1; clone size: .; CDR3 DNA: TGCGCCAGCAGCTTGGCCATGACCCAGACCTACGAGCAGTACTTC; CDR3 protein: CASSLAMTQTYEQYF
J gene: TRBJ2-1; D gene: TRBD2; V gene: TRBV5-4; clone size: .; CDR3 DNA: TGTGCCAGCAGCCTCGGACTAGCGGACAATGAGCAGTTCTTC; CDR3 protein: CASSLGLADNEQFF
J gene: TRBJ1-4; D gene: TRBD1; V gene: TRBV5-6; clone size: .; CDR3 DNA: TGTGCCAGCAGCTCTAGACAGGGGGCGCGTCCTAATGAAAAACTGTTTTTT; CDR3 protein: CASSSRQGARPNEKLFF
J gene: TRBJ2-1; D gene: .; V gene: TRBV27; clone size: few; CDR3 DNA: TGTGCCAGCTACAGTGCCCATGAGCAGTTCTTC; CDR3 protein: CASYSAHEQFF
J gene: TRBJ1-1; D gene: TRBD1; V gene: TRBV18; clone size: .; CDR3 DNA: TGTGCCAGCTCACCCAGTCCCGGGACAGGGAACACTGAAGCTTTCTTT; CDR3 protein: CASSPSPGTGNTEAFF
J gene: TRBJ1-2; D gene: .; V gene: TRBV4-1; clone size: .; CDR3 DNA: TGCGCCAGCAGCCAACCCGCGACCAGTGTTTCTAACTATGGCTACACCTTC; CDR3 protein: CASSQPATSVSNYGYTF
J gene: TRBJ2-4; D gene: TRBD2; V gene: TRBV13; clone size: .; CDR3 DNA: TGTGCCAGCAGCTTATTAAGCGGGAGGGTGTCCAAAAACATTCAGTACTTC; CDR3 protein: CASSLLSGRVSKNIQYF